Following are 12 T cell receptor beta chains from one sample sequenced in a study of OX40 agonist ivuxolimab in advanced cancers. The repertoire was sequenced with immunoSEQ multiplex PCR; TCRdb's copy has only in-frame clones and lacks some. The sample consists of roughly 79,000 clones, more than 80% of them appearing once. The specimen was CD4+ or CD8+ T cells sorted from blood, collected in a trial of the OX40 agonist ivuxolimab. These TCRs come from an adult with an advanced solid tumor such as melanoma, head and neck, liver or kidney cancer.

The chain links TRBV18 to TRBJ2-1, with TRBD1 matching over 9 bases. Germline V lookup: CDR1 KGHSH, CDR2 LQKENI. The CDR3 has 17 residues. J lost 6 bases, V lost 0 bases, and 9 bases had no gene match. CDR3 region: CASSPPKTGGISNEQFF. The DNA for the CDR3 is TGTGCCAGCTCACCACCGAAAACAGGGGGCATCTCCAATGAGCAGTTCTTC.

The J gene is TRBJ2-1, the V gene TRBV9; D is undetermined. This CDR3 has 16 residues. Per the germline V gene, CDR1 is SGDLS and CDR2 is YYNGEE. V gave up 0 bases and J gave up 7 bases, with 17 bases separating them. The DNA for the CDR3 is TGTGCCAGCAGCGTAGCAGCGAGCAGTCGAGTTAATGAGCAGTTCTTC. It translates to CASSVAASSRVNEQFF.

This rearrangement joins TRBV7-9 to TRBJ2-3; no firm D call. V lost 3 bases to trimming and J lost 2 bases, with 6 bases between them. The CDR3 is 13 amino acids. The germline gives CDR1 SEHNR, CDR2 FQNEAQ (reference sequence). The CDR3 here is CASSFSPTDTQYF. The DNA for the CDR3 is TGTGCCAGCAGCTTTTCACCCACAGATACGCAGTATTTT. The complete variable domain, with remaining parts taken from reference TRBV7-9 and TRBJ2-3, reads DTGVSQNPRHKITKRGQNVTFRCDPISEHNRLYWYRQTLGQGPEFLTYFQNEAQLEKSRLLSDRFSAERPKGSFSTLEIQRTEQGDSAMYLCASSFSPTDTQYFGPGTRLTVL.

This clone was counted between two and nine times. DNA for the CDR3: TGTGCCAGCAGCTACTCTACAGGGGTCCATTCTAGCACAGATACGCAGTATTTT. This translates into CASSYSTGVHSSTDTQYF. The rearrangement links TRBV5-6 to TRBJ2-3; TRBD1 matches 7 bases. This CDR3 region has 18 residues. CDR1 SGHDT and CDR2 YYEEEE come from the germline V gene. The ends lost 3 bases at V and 0 bases at J; junction bases unmatched: 13.

This chain links TRBV11-3 with TRBJ2-2; 7 nucleotides line up with TRBD1. Germline V gene lookup returns CDR1 SGHNT and CDR2 YENEEA. The CDR3 is 13 amino acids. The J segment lost 5 bases and the V segment lost 5 bases, leaving 2 bases of the junction unmatched. CDR3 nucleotide sequence: TGTGCCAGCAGCCCAGGGGGAACCGGGGAGCTGTTTTTT. Protein product: CASSPGGTGELFF.

This clone was seen only once. The chain employs TRBV12-5 and TRBJ2-2; TRBD1 might be the D (6 bases). This CDR3 region has 16 residues. Germline loops: CDR1 LGHNT, CDR2 FRNRAP. V was clipped by 7 bases and J by 0 bases, with 15 bases between them. CDR3: CASAPSDRANTGELFF. CDR3 DNA sequence: TGTGCTAGTGCCCCTTCGGACAGAGCGAACACCGGGGAGCTGTTTTTT.

V and J are TRBV2 and TRBJ2-7, with 10 bases fitting TRBD1. This CDR3 has 14 residues. CDR1 and CDR2 (germline): SNHLY, FYNNEI. V was clipped by 1 base and J by 3 bases; unmatched bases: 0. CDR3 residues: CASSEGDRGYEQYF. The CDR3 region has the DNA TGTGCCAGCAGTGAAGGGGACAGGGGCTACGAGCAGTACTTC.

The rearrangement uses TRBV9 and TRBJ2-3; 8 bases are shared with TRBD2. The CDR3 is made up of 16 amino acids. The germline V gene encodes CDR1 SGDLS and CDR2 YYNGEE. Trimming took 3 bases from V and 3 from J; bases not matched to a gene: 9. The chain's CDR3 is CASSAAGGEITDTQYF. In DNA form, the CDR3 reads TGTGCCAGCAGCGCCGCCGGGGGGGAGATTACAGATACGCAGTATTTT.

The genes are TRBV6-1 and TRBJ2-7, with 7 bases aligning to TRBD2. The length of the CDR3 is 14 residues. V was pared by 3 bases and J by 5 bases, with 7 bases of the junction left unmatched. Germline V CDR1 and CDR2: MNHNS, SASEGT. The CDR3 region is CASSEGGSANEQYF. The DNA for the CDR3 is TGTGCCAGCAGTGAGGGGGGGTCGGCCAACGAGCAGTACTTC.

The V call is TRBV2, the J call TRBJ2-3; TRBD1 might be the D (5 bases). Trimming took 4 bases from V and 6 from J, leaving 8 bases between them. The CDR3 has 12 residues. Germline V lookup: CDR1 SNHLY, CDR2 FYNNEI. The chain's CDR3 is CASSANRDTQYF. The CDR3 DNA sequence: TGTGCCAGCAGTGCCAACAGGGATACGCAGTATTTT.

The table lists this clone with a few counts. The genes are TRBV19 and TRBJ1-1; no firm D call. The V and J ends lost 3 bases and 9 bases respectively, with 14 bases between them. The germline gives CDR1 LNHDA, CDR2 SQIVND (reference sequence). The CDR3 has 13 residues. The CDR3 nucleotides read TGTGCCAGTAGTATGGATGTTGGGAGTAAAGCTTTCTTT. Its translation: CASSMDVGSKAFF.

This chain uses TRBV7-2 with TRBJ2-1; D is perhaps TRBD1 (5 bases). The CDR3 loop spans 13 amino acids. The V end lost 2 bases, the J end lost 8 bases, and 10 bases lay between the germline ends. Germline V gene data show CDR1 as SGHTA and CDR2 as FQGNSA. CDR3: CASSLQGPDEQFF. CDR3 in DNA: TGTGCCAGCAGCTTACAGGGCCCCGATGAGCAGTTCTTC.